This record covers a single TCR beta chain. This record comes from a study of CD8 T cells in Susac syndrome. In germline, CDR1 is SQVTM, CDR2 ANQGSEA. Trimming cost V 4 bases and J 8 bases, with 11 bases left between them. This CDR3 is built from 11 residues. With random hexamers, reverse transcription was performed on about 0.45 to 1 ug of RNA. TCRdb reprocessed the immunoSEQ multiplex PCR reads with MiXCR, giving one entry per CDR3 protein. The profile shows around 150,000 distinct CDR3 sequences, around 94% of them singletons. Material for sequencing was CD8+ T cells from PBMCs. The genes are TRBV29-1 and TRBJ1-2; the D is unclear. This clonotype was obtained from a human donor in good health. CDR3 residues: CSVVQPRGYTF. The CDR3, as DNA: TGCAGCGTTGTCCAGCCGAGAGGCTACACCTTC.